This TCR beta chain was recovered during a study of blood T cell repertoires in COVID-19. Background on the study: Material from acute and convalescent COVID-19 was sourced from the United States, Italy and Spain. Sources were T cells, B-cell-depleted T cells, or PBMCs; the material itself was cDNA or gDNA.

Sequencing was performed with immunoSEQ multiplex PCR; in TCRdb, only in-frame clones are kept and a portion is missing. The sample yields 100,000 to 150,000 clones, about two thirds seen once. CDR3 size: 16 residues. V shed 0 bases and J shed 4 bases, with 13 bases lying between them. Per the germline V gene, CDR1 is MGHRA and CDR2 is YSYEKL. The V and J genes are TRBV4-1 and TRBJ2-1; TRBD1 is a possible D gene (6 bases). What was sequenced was peripheral blood. The TCR was taken from a human donor with acute or convalescent COVID-19. The donor label of this sample is uncertain. The CDR3 sequence is CASSQDVGDTYNEQFF. The CDR3, as DNA: TGCGCCAGCAGCCAAGATGTTGGGGACACATACAATGAGCAGTTCTTC.